This T cell receptor beta chain appears in the sequencing data of a study of cytomegalovirus exposure and HLA in healthy donors. V was clipped by 6 bases and J by 6 bases, with 13 bases between them. The CDR3 length is 13 residues. CDR1 is MNHEY and CDR2 is SVGAGI in the germline V gene. Vbeta (60) and Jbeta (13) primers were used in the PCR. Here immunoSEQ multiplex PCR was the method, and the copy in TCRdb shows in-frame clones only, minus some. The sample consists of more than 85,000 clones, 60% to 85% of them appearing once. The V call is TRBV6-5, the J call TRBJ2-3, with D possibly being TRBD2 (5 bases). Sequenced sample: PBMCs. This sequence originates from a woman in her sixties in good health and CMV-seropositive. CDR3 loop: CASRRTPGDTQYF. The CDR3 nucleotides read TGTGCCAGCAGACGAACGCCGGGGGATACGCAGTATTTT.